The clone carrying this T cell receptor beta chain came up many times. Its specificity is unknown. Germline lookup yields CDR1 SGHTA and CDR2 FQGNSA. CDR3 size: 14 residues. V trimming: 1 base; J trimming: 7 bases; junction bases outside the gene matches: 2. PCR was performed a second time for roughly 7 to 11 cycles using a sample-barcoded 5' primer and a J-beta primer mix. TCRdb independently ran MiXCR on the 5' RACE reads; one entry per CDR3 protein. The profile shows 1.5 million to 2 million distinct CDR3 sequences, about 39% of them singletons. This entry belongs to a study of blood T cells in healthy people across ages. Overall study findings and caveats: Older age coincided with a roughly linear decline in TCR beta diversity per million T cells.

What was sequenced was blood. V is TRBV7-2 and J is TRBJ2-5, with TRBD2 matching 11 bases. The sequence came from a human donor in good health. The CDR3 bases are TGTGCCAGCAGCTTAGGGCTAGCGGGGGGGACCCAGTACTTC. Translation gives CASSLGLAGGTQYF.